This TCR beta chain comes out of a study of cytomegalovirus exposure and HLA in healthy donors. With respect to this clone: Its specificity is not known.

The CDR3 runs 14 residues. V was pared by 2 bases and J by 3 bases, with 3 bases of the junction left unmatched. Germline V CDR1 and CDR2: ENHRY, SYGVKD. The assay was immunoSEQ multiplex PCR, and TCRdb's table has in-frame clones only and misses some. The data show 150,000 to 200,000 clones, approximately 86% seen once. Findings and caveats of the study: Most TCR sequences were uncommon, yet certain public TCRs appeared in many donors. According to a subsequent analysis, TCR clusters from the first cohort were inclined to appear together in the 110 or so validation repertoires. Researchers reported that three CMV-associated chains were confirmed in vitro as CMV antigen-specific. The investigators catalogued 164 TCR beta chains as cytomegalovirus-associated.

Sequenced material: PBMCs. This clonotype was obtained from a young man in good health and CMV-seropositive. The chain joins TRBV10-3 to TRBJ1-1; 7 positions match TRBD1. For the CDR3, the DNA is TGTGCCATCAGTGAGAGGGGGCAGGACACTGAAGCTTTCTTT. Protein sequence: CAISERGQDTEAFF.